This TCR beta chain is drawn from a study of identical twins. This clonotype was seen just once. The antigen is not known. Template switching, a step in the protocol, added a universal primer site, and cDNA carried unique molecular identifiers. TCRdb used MiXCR to reprocess the 5' RACE reads, holding one entry per CDR3 protein. The profile covers 1.5 million to 2 million distinct CDR3 sequences, with 32% appearing a single time and about 0.3% taken by the ten largest. The CDR3 totals 16 residues. The V gene's germline CDR1 is MNHEY and CDR2 SVGAGI. General study findings and limits: Beta out-of-frame sequences showed weaker excess twin sharing. The more abundant beta clonotypes in cord blood had fewer insertions, and memory repertoires did not show this.

This chain joins TRBV6-5 and TRBJ2-4, with 10 bases identical to TRBD2. The J call is in doubt because the DNA end fits TRBJ2-7 better. The receptor's source is a newborn girl in good health. The sample was cord blood. The CDR3 DNA sequence: TGTGCCAGCAGTTACTCGACCAGCGGGAGGGGCTACGAGCAGTACTTC. It encodes CASSYSTSGRGYEQYF.